This T cell receptor beta chain was recovered during a study of blood T cell repertoires in COVID-19. TCRdb's copy holds only in-frame clones and misses some; the assay was immunoSEQ multiplex PCR. The sample has about 150,000 clones, over 75% seen once; the top ten hold about 6.5%. The germline gives CDR1 LNHDA, CDR2 SQIVND (reference sequence). V was shortened by 5 bases and J by 0 bases, with 17 bases between the two germline ends. The CDR3 has 18 residues. This clone has just one count. Residents of 24 US areas, aged roughly 18 to 89 years, made up the participants. The study counted Cohort 3 donors as recovered given two negative PCRs, clearance, or symptom resolution.

Specimen: PBMCs or T cells enriched from blood (not recorded which). This chain uses TRBV19 with TRBJ2-6; D perhaps matches TRBD1 (6 bases). The TCR originated in a woman in her forties or fifties who had recovered from COVID-19. As DNA, the CDR3 is TGTGCCAGTAGTCATCATGGGACATACGGCTCTGGGGCCAACGTCCTGACTTTC. This gives the protein CASSHHGTYGSGANVLTF.